A single sample gave rise to the 26 T cell receptor beta chains below, sequenced in a study of T cell responses to AZD1222 COVID-19 vaccine. The method was immunoSEQ multiplex PCR; TCRdb's version includes in-frame clones alone and lacks a portion of them. Of tens of thousands of clones listed, 82% were seen once; the top ten hold about 5.6%. Here the sequenced sample was peripheral blood, taken on day 0 of AZD1222 vaccination. Receptor source: an adult in good health.

The chain is built from TRBV6-5 and TRBJ2-1; D may be TRBD1 (5 bases). V was pared by 3 bases and J by 6 bases, with 15 bases between. The CDR3 contains 15 residues. Germline lookup yields CDR1 MNHEY and CDR2 SVGAGI. In DNA, the CDR3 is TGTGCCAGCAGTTATCTCCCTGACAGACCCAATGAGCAGTTCTTC. It yields the protein CASSYLPDRPNEQFF.

As DNA, the CDR3 is TGTGCCAGCAGCCACCTCTTAAGCGCCTACACCTTC. Translated, it gives CASSHLLSAYTF. This chain uses TRBV16 with TRBJ1-2; D gene uncertain. Trimming cost V 3 bases and J 10 bases, with 12 bases left between them. The CDR3 runs to 12 residues. CDR1 and CDR2 (germline): KGHSY, FQNENV.

V usage is TRBV29-1 and J usage is TRBJ2-5; perhaps TRBD1 as D (6 bases). CDR3 length equals 13 residues. Per the germline V gene, CDR1 is SQVTM and CDR2 is ANQGSEA. The V end lost 2 bases, the J end lost 5 bases, and 12 bases lay between the germline ends. The chain's CDR3 is CSVELIQGETQYF. The CDR3 nucleotides read TGCAGCGTTGAACTTATCCAGGGGGAGACCCAGTACTTC.

The chain recombines TRBV4-2 with TRBJ1-3, with D hard to call. Per the germline V gene, CDR1 is LGHNA and CDR2 is YNFKEQ. V lost 0 bases and J 3 bases, leaving 12 bases between the germline ends. The length of the CDR3 is 16 residues. The chain's CDR3 is CASSQESSGGGNTIYF. The DNA of the CDR3 is TGTGCCAGCAGCCAAGAGTCCTCCGGCGGTGGAAACACCATATATTTT.

V gene TRBV11-3 combines with J gene TRBJ1-2; D gene unclear. This CDR3 region has 12 residues. CDR1 and CDR2 from the germline V gene are SGHNT and YENEEA. Trimming cost V 3 bases and J 5 bases, with 7 bases left between them. CDR3 coding DNA: TGTGCCAGCAGCTTCCAGAGATATGGCTACACCTTC. Translated: CASSFQRYGYTF. Together with reference TRBV11-3 and TRBJ1-2, the CDR3 gives the full variable domain: EAGVVQSPRYKIIEKKQPVAFWCNPISGHNTLYWYLQNLGQGPELLIRYENEEAVDDSQLPKDRFSAERLKGVDSTLKIQPAELGDSAVYLCASSFQRYGYTFGSGTRLTVV.

The chain combines TRBV19 with TRBJ1-1; the D gene is possibly TRBD1 (6 bases). This CDR3 comprises 13 residues. CDR1 and CDR2 (germline): LNHDA, SQIVND (reference sequence). Trimming removed 6 bases from V and 1 base from J, with 9 bases in between. The CDR3 nucleotides are TGTGCCAGTAGATCACAGGGGAACACTGAAGCTTTCTTT. Protein product: CASRSQGNTEAFF.

V gene TRBV6-5 combines with J gene TRBJ1-2, with 7 bases identical to TRBD1. Germline CDR1 reads MNHEY; CDR2 reads SVGAGI. CDR3 size: 15 residues. The V segment lost 5 bases and the J segment 3 bases; nucleotides outside the gene matches: 9. CDR3 sequence reads: CASSPQGGGHYGYTF. The CDR3 nucleotides are TGTGCCAGCAGTCCCCAGGGAGGGGGCCACTATGGCTACACCTTC.

The V gene is TRBV11-2, the J gene TRBJ1-3, with TRBD1 as a possible D gene (6 bases). CDR3 length: 16 residues. V was cut by 1 base and J by 5 bases, with 15 bases left in between. CDR1 and CDR2 from the germline V gene are SGHAT and FQNNGV. DNA for the CDR3: TGTGCCAGCAGCTTAGGACCCTCAGGGGAAAGAAACACCATATATTTT. Its protein is CASSLGPSGERNTIYF. Based on the CDR3 plus reference TRBV11-2 and TRBJ1-3, the full variable domain is EAGVAQSPRYKIIEKRQSVAFWCNPISGHATLYWYQQILGQGPKLLIQFQNNGVVDDSQLPKDRFSAERLKGVDSTLKIQPAKLEDSAVYLCASSLGPSGERNTIYFGEGSWLTVV.

The table lists this clone with a count of one. The rearrangement joins TRBV6-5 to TRBJ2-1; TRBD1 matches 9 bases. The V gene's germline CDR1 is MNHEY and CDR2 SVGAGI. V lost 0 bases and J lost 6; bases outside the gene matches: 3. The CDR3 is made up of 15 amino acids. The CDR3 reads CASSYSYRGLNEQFF. The CDR3 DNA reads as TGTGCCAGCAGTTACTCGTACAGGGGGCTCAATGAGCAGTTCTTC.

The V gene is TRBV5-1, the J gene TRBJ1-1; TRBD1 is a possible D gene (5 bases). The CDR3 spans 15 residues. Germline assignment: CDR1 SGHRS and CDR2 YFSETQ. Between the trimmed V and J ends, which lost 2 bases and 2 bases, there was a span of 13 bases. The CDR3: CASSLVGGSNTEAFF. The CDR3 bases are TGCGCCAGCAGCTTAGTTGGGGGATCTAACACTGAAGCTTTCTTT. The full variable domain, in which reference TRBV5-1 and TRBJ1-1 provide the parts outside the CDR3, is KAGVTQTPRYLIKTRGQQVTLSCSPISGHRSVSWYQQTPGQGLQFLFEYFSETQRNKGNFPGRFSGRQFSNSRSEMNVSTLELGDSALYLCASSLVGGSNTEAFFGQGTRLTVV.

This clone was detected once. The V and J genes are TRBV9 and TRBJ2-6; D unresolved. The germline V gene encodes CDR1 SGDLS and CDR2 YYNGEE. V was shortened by 3 bases and J by 2 bases, with 9 bases between the two germline ends. The CDR3 has 15 amino acids. The CDR3, as DNA: TGTGCCAGCAGCGGAAAGTTGGCTGGGGCCAACGTCCTGACTTTC. Amino acid sequence: CASSGKLAGANVLTF.

This chain links TRBV28 with TRBJ1-2; TRBD1 might be the D (5 bases). The V end was cut by 5 bases, the J end by 4 bases, with 14 bases between. CDR3 length: 14 residues. Germline V lookup: CDR1 MDHEN, CDR2 SYDVKM. The CDR3 here is CASSHPDRPYGYTF. The CDR3 bases are TGTGCCAGCAGTCACCCCGACAGACCCTATGGCTACACCTTC.

V gene TRBV9 combines with J gene TRBJ2-7; D unclear. The CDR3 sequence is 16 residues long. The germline V gene has CDR1 SGDLS and CDR2 YYNGEE. Trimming pared 0 bases from V and 0 bases from J, leaving 13 bases between. CDR3 DNA: TGTGCCAGCAGCGTAGTTCTATTGGACGCCTCCTACGAGCAGTACTTC. Translated, it gives CASSVVLLDASYEQYF. Combining the CDR3 with reference TRBV9 and TRBJ2-7 gives the whole variable domain DSGVTQTPKHLITATGQRVTLRCSPRSGDLSVYWYQQSLDQGLQFLIQYYNGEERAKGNILERFSAQQFPDLHSELNLSSLELGDSALYFCASSVVLLDASYEQYFGPGTRLTVT.

The rearrangement joins TRBV18 to TRBJ1-1, with a possible D match to TRBD1 (6 bases). CDR1 is KGHSH, CDR2 LQKENI, per germline. Trimming cost V 3 bases and J 4 bases, with 15 bases left between them. The CDR3 consists of 15 residues. The CDR3 is CASSPRGTYGTEAFF. For the CDR3, the DNA is TGTGCCAGCTCACCTAGGGGGACCTATGGCACTGAAGCTTTCTTT.

This chain connects TRBV7-2 to TRBJ1-1, with TRBD1 matching over 9 bases. The J segment lost 1 base and the V segment lost 4 bases, leaving 1 base of the junction unmatched. Germline CDR1 SGHTA, CDR2 FQGNSA. The CDR3 runs 14 residues. The CDR3 here is CASSWDRENTEAFF. The DNA of the CDR3 is TGTGCCAGCAGCTGGGACAGGGAGAACACTGAAGCTTTCTTT.

The chain links TRBV6-5 to TRBJ1-4; possibly TRBD1 for D (5 bases). Trimming cost V 4 bases and J 10 bases, with 16 bases left between them. CDR1 is MNHEY and CDR2 is SVGAGI in the germline V gene. CDR3 size: 14 residues. CDR3 in amino acids: CASSWDGKEGKLFF. CDR3 coding DNA: TGTGCCAGCAGTTGGGACGGCAAGGAAGGAAAACTGTTTTTT.

The chain carries TRBV5-1 and TRBJ1-1; no clear D gene. This CDR3 spans 13 amino acids. V lost 0 bases and J lost 3, with 6 bases in between. CDR1 is SGHRS and CDR2 is YFSETQ in the germline V gene. The CDR3 loop is CASSLDEDTEAFF. In nucleotides, the CDR3 is TGCGCCAGCAGCTTGGATGAGGACACTGAAGCTTTCTTT.

The rearrangement joins TRBV7-9 to TRBJ2-7, with a possible D match to TRBD2 (5 bases). Per germline, CDR1 SEHNR and CDR2 FQNEAQ (reference sequence). The CDR3 covers 12 residues. V lost 5 bases and J 3 bases, leaving 8 bases between the germline ends. The CDR3 bases are TGTGCCAGCAGCCTTACTAGCTACGAGCAGTACTTC. Translation gives CASSLTSYEQYF.

The V call is TRBV30, the J call TRBJ1-2; tentatively, D is TRBD1 (5 bases). Deletions cut 1 base from V and 4 bases from J, with 10 bases between. The germline gives CDR1 GTSNPN, CDR2 SVGIG (reference sequence). CDR3 size: 13 residues. CDR3 sequence reads: CAWSEDGGYGYTF. For the CDR3, the DNA is TGTGCCTGGAGTGAAGATGGGGGCTATGGCTACACCTTC.

V gene TRBV5-1 combines with J gene TRBJ1-4; tentatively, D is TRBD1 (5 bases). Germline-derived CDR1 and CDR2 are SGHRS and YFSETQ. The CDR3 has 15 residues. V was pared by 0 bases and J by 5 bases, with 11 bases between. Written as DNA, the CDR3 is TGCGCCAGCAGCTTGGAAGGGGCAGGGAATGAAAAACTGTTTTTT. Translated: CASSLEGAGNEKLFF.

This sequence joins TRBV7-2 and TRBJ2-1; 9 bases are shared with TRBD2. In germline, CDR1 is SGHTA, CDR2 FQGNSA. V shed 8 bases and J 4 bases; nucleotides not matched to a gene: 6. This CDR3 spans 14 amino acids. CDR3 bases: TGTGCCAGCGCACTAGCGGGCTATTACAATGAGCAGTTCTTC. Encoded protein: CASALAGYYNEQFF.

The chain joins TRBV5-4 to TRBJ2-3, with 11 bases that match TRBD1. Trimming removed 1 base from V and 1 base from J; junction bases left unmatched: 5. Germline lookup yields CDR1 SGHNT and CDR2 YYREEE (reference sequence). CDR3 length: 17 amino acids. The CDR3 reads CASSLRTGGAGTDTQYF. The DNA of the CDR3 is TGTGCCAGCAGCTTGAGGACAGGGGGCGCTGGCACAGATACGCAGTATTTT. The full variable domain, rest sourced from reference TRBV5-4 and TRBJ2-3, is ETGVTQSPTHLIKTRGQQVTLRCSSQSGHNTVSWYQQALGQGPQFIFQYYREEENGRGNFPPRFSGLQFPNYSSELNVNALELDDSALYLCASSLRTGGAGTDTQYFGPGTRLTVL.

V usage is TRBV19 and J usage is TRBJ1-2; D is ambiguous. V lost 1 base and J lost 8, with 11 bases in between. CDR1 and CDR2 (germline): LNHDA, SQIVND (reference sequence). The CDR3 is made up of 13 amino acids. As DNA, the CDR3 is TGTGCCAGTAGTATAGTTGGGCACGAAGGCTACACCTTC. Translation gives CASSIVGHEGYTF.

This clone was detected only once. V usage is TRBV6-5 and J usage is TRBJ2-2, with a possible D match to TRBD2 (7 bases). The CDR3 consists of 15 residues. The germline CDR1 and CDR2 sequences are MNHEY and SVGAGI. The V gene lost 0 bases and the J gene lost 5 bases, with 10 bases spanning the gap. For the CDR3, the DNA is TGTGCCAGCAGTTACTCGAGGGGGGGTACCGGGGAGCTGTTTTTT. It codes for CASSYSRGGTGELFF.

This clone was seen only once. The rearrangement links TRBV19 to TRBJ2-6; tentatively, D is TRBD1 or TRBD2 (5 bases each). The germline V and J ends were trimmed by 10 bases and 0 bases, with 13 bases remaining between them. CDR3 length: 15 residues. CDR1 is LNHDA, CDR2 SQIVND, per germline (reference sequence). The CDR3 DNA reads as TGTGCCACGCAGAGGGGTAGCTCTGGGGCCAACGTCCTGACTTTC. Translated: CATQRGSSGANVLTF.

The rearrangement joins TRBV7-6 to TRBJ2-7; D gene uncertain. The CDR3 covers 13 residues. V shed 2 bases and J shed 1 base, with 6 bases lying between them. CDR1 SGHVS and CDR2 FNYEAQ come from the germline V gene. CDR3 in DNA: TGTGCCAGCAGCTTACAAGATTCCTACGAGCAGTACTTC. It encodes CASSLQDSYEQYF.